The T cell receptor (beta chain) described here comes from a study of blood T cells in healthy people across ages. Notes on the study in general: It was not possible, with unsorted PBMCs, to conclusively compare naive and antigen-experienced cells.

Russia was home to the donors, healthy Caucasian individuals aged about 6 to 90. A note on this clonotype: Antigen specificity is unknown.

The second PCR ran roughly 7 to 11 cycles with a sample-barcoded 5' primer and J-beta primers. Unique molecular identifiers of 12 random nucleotides labeled each cDNA. TCRdb passed the 5' RACE reads through MiXCR, listing each CDR3 protein once. The sample contains some 1.5 million distinct CDR3 sequences, 28% of which appear only once. CDR1 LGHNA and CDR2 YSLEER come from the germline V gene. The junction had 5 bases not matched to a gene; V was cut back by 1 base and J by 3 bases. The CDR3 is 15 residues long. J is TRBJ2-7 and V is TRBV4-3, with TRBD2 matching over 8 bases. The sequence was obtained from a woman aged 25 to 39 in good health. The sequencing sample was made of blood. In DNA, the CDR3 is TGCGCCAGCAGCCAAGCCAGACTAGCGAACTACGAGCAGTACTTC. This encodes CASSQARLANYEQYF.